The clone carrying this TCR beta chain was detected only a few times. What it binds is not known. The entry originates in a study of molecular identifiers for immune sequencing clone quantification. Study context: Naive CD8 cell RNA, from roughly 20,000 or 100,000 cells, was split five ways in replicates, with four sequenced. General study findings and limits: Naive cells had under 1% of molecules in clones above 20 RNA copies, effectors over 99%.

The CDR3 sequence is 16 residues long. CDR1 and CDR2 (germline): SGDLS, YYNGEE. Trimming took 4 bases from V and 0 from J; bases not matched to a gene: 7. TCRdb processed the PCR reads anew with MiXCR; each CDR3 protein has one entry. The sample contains 600,000 to 650,000 distinct CDR3 sequences, nearly 20% of which appear only once. Naive CD8 libraries came from about 19,000 to 1,100,000 sorted cells with 10%, 30% or 50% RNA. The chain links TRBV9 to TRBJ1-3, with 7 bases lining up with TRBD1. This TCR derives from a human donor in good health. Some libraries in this study had Jurkat cell RNA spiked in. Sequences were obtained from naive CD8+ T cells from blood, with Jurkat cell RNA spiked in. Subset in this sample: FACS-sorted CD8+CD4-CCR7+CD45RA+ naive T cells. The CDR3 sequence is CASSPETGNSGNTIYF. The CDR3 DNA sequence: TGTGCCAGCAGCCCCGAGACAGGGAACTCTGGAAACACCATATATTTT.